This record covers a single T cell receptor beta chain. Its antigen remains unknown. This specimen belongs to a study of T cell responses to AZD1222 COVID-19 vaccine. Turning to the study itself: Second doses that came at about 4 or about 12 weeks were put together. Study findings and constraints: At baseline, just a handful of AZD1222 recipients tested seropositive. Mostly white British, mostly female donors; authors suggested clonal diversity may be underestimated.

This CDR3 is 20 amino acids long. TCRdb keeps only in-frame clones here, not all; method: immunoSEQ multiplex PCR. The sample has more than 95,000 clones; around nine tenths are singletons. The V gene is TRBV21-1, the J gene TRBJ1-2. TRBV21-1 is annotated as a pseudogene. The origin of this receptor is an adult in good health. The sample in question was peripheral blood, obtained on day 0 of AZD1222 vaccination. CDR3 DNA: TGTGCCAGCAGCAAGTCCCCCCGACTCCACGTCTTGACCTTTAACTATGGCTACACCTTC. Translation gives CASSKSPRLHVLTFNYGYTF.